This T cell receptor (beta chain) was identified in a study of CXCR3-negative and CXCR3-positive naive CD8 T cells. Study-level information: The dataset comprises 110 million to 150 million TRB reads in total, with about 1.5 +/- 0.3 million reads per library.

Findings of the study overall: Hydrophobicity of TRB CDR3s was greater in CXCR3-positive naive cells than in CXCR3-negative naive cells. Similar TRBV-TRBJ gene usage was seen in naive CXCR3-negative and CXCR3-positive cells, but not in memory cells.

UMI-tagged TRB cDNA libraries were built via 5' RACE. TCRdb derives one entry per CDR3 protein from the 5' RACE reads, leaving out DNA. The listing records about 120,000 distinct CDR3 sequences. With regard to this clonotype: Its antigen is not known.

This CDR3 has 15 residues. From germline, CDR1 is SGHRS and CDR2 YFSETQ. The clonotype comes from a human donor in good health. Some clones in this sample may be carry-over from other donors' samples. The rearrangement links TRBV5-1 to TRBJ2-7; TCRdb's D gene call, TRBD1, goes unchecked for lack of DNA. The sequencing sample was made of naive CXCR3+ CD8+ T cells from blood. As for subset: CD45RO-CCR7+CD27+CD95- naive CD8+ T cells expressing CXCR3 (TNR3+). CDR3 loop: CASSPYGTGNYEQYF.